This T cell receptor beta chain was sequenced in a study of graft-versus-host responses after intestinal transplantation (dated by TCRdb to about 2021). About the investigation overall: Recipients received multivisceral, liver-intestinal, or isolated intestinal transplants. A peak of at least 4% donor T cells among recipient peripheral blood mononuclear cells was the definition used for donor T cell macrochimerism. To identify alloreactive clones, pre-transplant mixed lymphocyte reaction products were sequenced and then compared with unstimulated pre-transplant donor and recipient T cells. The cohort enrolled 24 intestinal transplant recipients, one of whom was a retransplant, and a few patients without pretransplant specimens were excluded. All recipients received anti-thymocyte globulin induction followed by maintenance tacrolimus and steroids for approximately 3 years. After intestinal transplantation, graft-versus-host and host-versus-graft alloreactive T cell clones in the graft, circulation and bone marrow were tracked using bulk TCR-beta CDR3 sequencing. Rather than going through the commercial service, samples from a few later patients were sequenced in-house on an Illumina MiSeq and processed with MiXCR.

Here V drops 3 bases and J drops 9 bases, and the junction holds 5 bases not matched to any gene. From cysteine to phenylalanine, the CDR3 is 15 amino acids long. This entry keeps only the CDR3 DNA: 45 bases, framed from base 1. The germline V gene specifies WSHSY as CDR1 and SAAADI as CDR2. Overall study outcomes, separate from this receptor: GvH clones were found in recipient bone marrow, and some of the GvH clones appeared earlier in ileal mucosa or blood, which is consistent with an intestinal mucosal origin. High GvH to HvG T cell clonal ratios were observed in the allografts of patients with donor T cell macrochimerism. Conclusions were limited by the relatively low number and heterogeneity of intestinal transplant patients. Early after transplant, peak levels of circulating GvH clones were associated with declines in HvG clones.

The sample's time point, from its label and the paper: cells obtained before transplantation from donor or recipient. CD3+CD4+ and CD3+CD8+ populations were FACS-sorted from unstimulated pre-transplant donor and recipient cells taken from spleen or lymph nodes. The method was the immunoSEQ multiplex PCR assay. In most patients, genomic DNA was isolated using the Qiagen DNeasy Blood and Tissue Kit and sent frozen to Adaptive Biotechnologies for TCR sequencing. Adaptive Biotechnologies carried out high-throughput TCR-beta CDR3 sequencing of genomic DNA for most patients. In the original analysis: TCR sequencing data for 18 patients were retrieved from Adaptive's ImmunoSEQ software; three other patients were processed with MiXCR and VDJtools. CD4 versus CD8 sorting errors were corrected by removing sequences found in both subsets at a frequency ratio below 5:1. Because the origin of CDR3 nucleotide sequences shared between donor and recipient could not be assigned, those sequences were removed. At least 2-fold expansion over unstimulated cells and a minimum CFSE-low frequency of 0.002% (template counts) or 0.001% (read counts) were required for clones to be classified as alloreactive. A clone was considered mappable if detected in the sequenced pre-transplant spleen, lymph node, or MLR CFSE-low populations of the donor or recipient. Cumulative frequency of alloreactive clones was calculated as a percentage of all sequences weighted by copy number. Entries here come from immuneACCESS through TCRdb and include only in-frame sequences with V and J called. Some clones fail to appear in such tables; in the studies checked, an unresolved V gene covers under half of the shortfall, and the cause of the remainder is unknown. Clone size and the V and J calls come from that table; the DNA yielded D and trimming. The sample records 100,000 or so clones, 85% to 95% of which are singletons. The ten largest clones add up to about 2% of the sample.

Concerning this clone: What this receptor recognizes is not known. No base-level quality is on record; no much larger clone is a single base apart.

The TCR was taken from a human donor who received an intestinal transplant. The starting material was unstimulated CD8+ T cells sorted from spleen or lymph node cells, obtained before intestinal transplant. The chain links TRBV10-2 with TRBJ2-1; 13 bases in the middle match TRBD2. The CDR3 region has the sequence CASSELAGGLSEQFF. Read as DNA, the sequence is TGCGCCAGCAGTGAACTAGCGGGGGGGCTTAGTGAGCAGTTCTTC.